These 23 T cell receptor beta chains were all obtained from the same sample, sequenced in a study of blood T cell repertoires in COVID-19. Here immunoSEQ multiplex PCR was the method, and the copy in TCRdb shows in-frame clones only, minus some. The table lists about 170,000 clones, around four fifths of them singletons. Sample: peripheral blood. The origin of the receptors is a woman between 65 and 79 years old who had recovered from COVID-19.

The chain combines TRBV4-1 with TRBJ2-1, with TRBD2 matching over 7 bases. Germline loops: CDR1 MGHRA, CDR2 YSYEKL. The CDR3 runs to 14 residues. J was trimmed by 7 bases and V by 4 bases; bases with no gene match: 7. As DNA, the CDR3 is TGCGCCAGCAGCCCCCCGGGGGGAGGGAATGAGCAGTTCTTC. Its translation: CASSPPGGGNEQFF.

The chain carries TRBV28 and TRBJ2-5, with D possibly matching TRBD1 (5 bases). Trimming cost V 4 bases and J 5 bases, with 11 bases left between them. Germline CDR1 reads MDHEN; CDR2 reads SYDVKM. The CDR3 covers 13 residues. The CDR3 region is CASSSRVAETQYF. CDR3 coding DNA: TGTGCCAGCAGTTCCAGGGTGGCGGAGACCCAGTACTTC.

V usage is TRBV20-1 and J usage is TRBJ1-3, with D possibly matching TRBD1 (6 bases). The V end lost 3 bases, the J end lost 9 bases, and 12 bases lay between the germline ends. CDR3 length equals 12 residues. CDR1 and CDR2 (germline): DFQATT, SNEGSKA (reference sequence). This CDR3 reads CSASRRGGTIYF. CDR3 nucleotide sequence: TGCAGTGCTAGTCGCAGGGGCGGCACCATATATTTT.

The table lists this clone with a count of one. CDR3 bases: TGTGCCAGCACCCAGGGACAGGTTTTCAACATTCAGTACTTC. Its translation: CASTQGQVFNIQYF. The chain is built from TRBV6-1 and TRBJ2-4, with 8 positions matching TRBD1. This CDR3 has 14 residues. The V gene's germline CDR1 is MNHNS and CDR2 SASEGT. V was pared by 7 bases and J by 7 bases, with 9 bases of the junction left unmatched.

This chain links TRBV7-2 with TRBJ1-2; perhaps TRBD1 as D (6 bases). The CDR3 spans 14 residues. V shed 5 bases and J shed 4 bases, with 14 bases lying between them. CDR1 is SGHTA and CDR2 is FQGNSA in the germline V gene. CDR3 amino acids: CASSPAGGPYGYTF. CDR3 bases: TGTGCCAGCAGCCCCGCGGGGGGGCCCTATGGCTACACCTTC.

This chain joins TRBV5-8 and TRBJ1-2; TRBD1 matches at 7 bases. J lost 3 bases, V lost 0 bases, and 11 bases had no gene match. Germline loops: CDR1 SGHTS, CDR2 YDEGEE. The CDR3 has 17 amino acids. CDR3 amino acids: CASSLAGDSPLDYGYTF. The CDR3 DNA is TGTGCCAGCAGCTTGGCGGGGGACAGTCCTTTGGACTATGGCTACACCTTC.

The CDR3 DNA sequence: TGTGCCAGCAGCTTGCGGTCCCCACAGGGGAACACTGAAGCTTTCTTT. Translation: CASSLRSPQGNTEAFF. The chain has TRBV5-5 and TRBJ1-1; a weak D match, TRBD1 (6 bases). The ends were cut back, 1 base at V and 1 base at J, with 14 bases in the middle. This CDR3 has 16 amino acids. Germline V gives CDR1 SGHKS, CDR2 YYEKEE (reference sequence).

V is TRBV6-4 and J is TRBJ2-5; 11 bases map to TRBD2. CDR1 is MRHNA and CDR2 is SNTAGT in the germline V gene. This CDR3 contains 15 residues. The V and J ends lost 3 bases and 1 base, in that order; junction bases with no gene match: 1. The CDR3 sequence: CASSEGTSGQETQYF. The CDR3 nucleotides read TGTGCCAGCAGTGAGGGGACTAGCGGCCAAGAGACCCAGTACTTC.

The chain links TRBV5-1 to TRBJ1-1, with D perhaps matching TRBD1 (6 bases). The V and J ends lost 4 bases and 6 bases respectively, with 19 bases between them. The CDR3 is made up of 15 amino acids. Germline V gene sequence: CDR1 SGHRS, CDR2 YFSETQ. CDR3 coding DNA: TGCGCCAGCAGCATCCAAACAGGGTTTTTCCCTGAAGCTTTCTTT. Its translation: CASSIQTGFFPEAFF.

This rearrangement joins TRBV7-6 to TRBJ2-6; D is perhaps TRBD2 (6 bases). Germline V gene data show CDR1 as SGHVS and CDR2 as FNYEAQ. V lost 0 bases and J 0 bases, leaving 21 bases between the germline ends. This CDR3 has 21 amino acids. This CDR3 reads CASSLAWRVESRRSGANVLTF. As DNA, the CDR3 is TGTGCCAGCAGCTTAGCGTGGAGGGTAGAATCAAGGCGCTCTGGGGCCAACGTCCTGACTTTC. The full variable domain, rest sourced from reference TRBV7-6 and TRBJ2-6, is GAGVSQSPRYKVTKRGQDVALRCDPISGHVSLYWYRQALGQGPEFLTYFNYEAQQDKSGLPNDRFSAERPEGSISTLTIQRTEQRDSAMYRCASSLAWRVESRRSGANVLTFGAGSRLTVL.

The chain uses TRBV4-3 and TRBJ2-3; D not resolved. V was trimmed by 3 bases and J by 4 bases, leaving 8 bases between them. The CDR3 contains 13 residues. Germline V gene sequence: CDR1 LGHNA, CDR2 YSLEER. The CDR3 protein is CASSQSVADTQYF. The CDR3 DNA sequence: TGCGCCAGCAGCCAGAGTGTGGCAGATACGCAGTATTTT.

In nucleotides, the CDR3 is TGTGCCAGCAGCCCTCAAACAGGGGGCCTTAATGAAAAACTGTTTTTT. Its protein product is CASSPQTGGLNEKLFF. The chain uses TRBV5-6 and TRBJ1-4; 9 bases match TRBD1. Germline CDR1 and CDR2: SGHDT and YYEEEE. The CDR3 length is 16 residues. Germline trimming cut 4 bases from V and 4 bases from J; bases unmatched to any gene: 8.

Details on this clone: Other DNA sequences in the sample encode the same CDR3. The V and J genes are TRBV7-2 and TRBJ1-2; 10 bases are shared with TRBD1. The CDR3 spans 13 residues. V lost 4 bases to trimming and J lost 5 bases; unmatched junction nucleotides: 1. Germline loops: CDR1 SGHTA, CDR2 FQGNSA. DNA for the CDR3: TGTGCCAGCAGCTCGGGACAGGGGTATGGCTACACCTTC. Its translation: CASSSGQGYGYTF. The variable domain in full, with the rest retrieved from reference TRBV7-2 and TRBJ1-2, is GAGVSQSPSNKVTEKGKDVELRCDPISGHTALYWYRQSLGQGLEFLIYFQGNSAPDKSGLPSDRFSAERTGGSVSTLTIQRTQQEDSAVYLCASSSGQGYGYTFGSGTRLTVV.

The V gene is TRBV15, the J gene TRBJ2-1; the match to TRBD2 covers 9 bases. The V gene's germline CDR1 is LNHNV and CDR2 YYDKDF (reference sequence). This CDR3 spans 15 amino acids. Unmatched junction bases numbered 9, after V lost 3 bases and J lost 9 bases. The CDR3 here is CATSRRAGGLSEQFF. The CDR3 nucleotides are TGTGCCACCAGCAGGCGGGCGGGGGGGCTCAGTGAGCAGTTCTTC.

The J gene is TRBJ2-3, the V gene TRBV7-3, with D hard to call. The CDR3 is 12 amino acids. V was shortened by 5 bases and J by 2 bases, with 5 bases between the two germline ends. Germline CDR1 and CDR2: SGHTA and FQGTGA. The DNA of the CDR3 is TGTGCCAGCAGCCTCCCCACAGATACGCAGTATTTT. It is translated as CASSLPTDTQYF.

The genes are TRBV9 and TRBJ1-1; D might be TRBD1 (5 bases). Germline V lookup: CDR1 SGDLS, CDR2 YYNGEE. The CDR3 sequence is 15 residues long. V was pared by 3 bases and J by 6 bases, with 18 bases between. CDR3 amino acids: CASSAIGWGRAEAFF. CDR3 coding DNA: TGTGCCAGCAGCGCGATAGGGTGGGGCCGTGCTGAAGCTTTCTTT.

This clone has more than one count but fewer than ten. J is TRBJ2-1 and V is TRBV7-2; 14 nucleotides align to TRBD2. This CDR3 contains 15 residues. Germline V gene data show CDR1 as SGHTA and CDR2 as FQGNSA. Unmatched junction bases numbered 1, after V lost 3 bases and J lost 6 bases. CDR3 DNA sequence: TGTGCCAGCAGCTTTGGGACTAGCGGGAGCAATGAGCAGTTCTTC. Protein: CASSFGTSGSNEQFF.

V and J are TRBV18 and TRBJ2-1, with a possible D match to TRBD2 (6 bases). The V end was cut by 1 base, the J end by 3 bases, with 10 bases between. Germline V CDR1 and CDR2: KGHSH, LQKENI. The CDR3 extends over 15 amino acids. CDR3 residues: CASSPRRGDYNEQFF. The CDR3 DNA is TGTGCCAGCTCACCACGGCGGGGCGACTACAATGAGCAGTTCTTC.

This clone was seen only a few times. This chain joins TRBV7-9 and TRBJ2-2, with 10 bases identical to TRBD2. CDR3 length equals 15 residues. Germline V gene sequence: CDR1 SEHNR, CDR2 FQNEAQ (reference sequence). J was trimmed by 6 bases and V by 7 bases; bases with no gene match: 8. The CDR3 loop is CASTPSGGAPGELFF. As DNA, the CDR3 is TGTGCCAGCACCCCGAGCGGGGGGGCCCCCGGGGAGCTGTTTTTT.

V is TRBV28 and J is TRBJ2-1, with D possibly matching TRBD1 (5 bases). V was shortened by 6 bases and J by 6 bases, with 15 bases between the two germline ends. The CDR3 is made up of 14 amino acids. The germline V gene has CDR1 MDHEN and CDR2 SYDVKM. CDR3 in DNA: TGTGCCAGCAGCTGGCAGGGTCGGGTCAATGAGCAGTTCTTC. This codes for CASSWQGRVNEQFF.

This clone was recorded at least ten times. The chain uses TRBV30 and TRBJ2-5; D call uncertain. V was clipped by 4 bases and J by 5 bases, with 8 bases between them. The CDR3 loop spans 11 amino acids. Germline CDR1 reads GTSNPN; CDR2 reads SVGIG (reference sequence). The CDR3 sequence is CAWTPGETQYF. DNA of the CDR3: TGTGCCTGGACCCCCGGGGAGACCCAGTACTTC.

This clone was picked up one time. The rearrangement uses TRBV7-3 and TRBJ1-1; TRBD1 agrees at 7 bases. This CDR3 is 14 amino acids long. Germline CDR1 and CDR2: SGHTA and FQGTGA. V shed 5 bases and J 1 base; nucleotides not matched to a gene: 4. CDR3 in amino acids: CASSAQGRNTEAFF. As DNA, the CDR3 is TGTGCCAGCAGCGCACAGGGGAGGAACACTGAAGCTTTCTTT.

This clone was detected only a few times. V is TRBV11-3 and J is TRBJ2-1; 7 bases line up with TRBD2. V dropped 6 bases and J dropped 3; count of bases not matched to a gene: 8. CDR3 length: 15 residues. The germline V gene encodes CDR1 SGHNT and CDR2 YENEEA. For the CDR3, the DNA is TGTGCCAGCAGTGGGGGACTACCCAACTACAATGAGCAGTTCTTC. Residues: CASSGGLPNYNEQFF.